These 8 T cell receptor beta chains originate from one sample sequenced in a study of T cell responses to AZD1222 COVID-19 vaccine (dated by TCRdb to the early 2020s). To prepare the library, the immunoSEQ multiplex PCR assay was applied. In TCRdb, the immuneACCESS table is reduced to in-frame sequences with V and J assigned. These tables do not hold every clone; where another copy was compared, an unresolved V gene accounts for under half, and the others remain unexplained. Present in this sample are about 120,000 clones, roughly 90% of which were seen just once. The ten biggest clones cover 8.4% of the sample. In the paper's terms, the time point label means: baseline before first vaccination. The starting material was peripheral blood, obtained on day 0 of AZD1222 vaccination. The receptors were gathered from an adult in good health.

This clone was observed once. This chain's CDR3 is CASSFEGTGEQDTQYF. The CDR3 region has the DNA TGTGCCAGCAGCTTTGAGGGGACAGGGGAACAGGATACGCAGTATTTT. The gene calls are TRBV7-3 and TRBJ2-3; TRBD1 agrees at 10 bases. The CDR3 spans 16 residues. Per the germline V gene, CDR1 is SGHTA and CDR2 is FQGTGA. The V gene end was trimmed by 3 bases and the J gene end by 6 bases; junction bases not matched to a gene: 9.

This sequence joins TRBV19 and TRBJ1-3; 9 bases are shared with TRBD1. V gave up 3 bases and J gave up 2 bases; unmatched junction bases: 8. Germline-derived CDR1 and CDR2 are LNHDA and SQIVND (reference sequence). The CDR3 sequence is 17 residues long. CDR3 sequence: CASSILTGGLTGNTIYF. The CDR3, as DNA: TGTGCCAGTAGTATCCTGACAGGGGGTCTCACTGGAAACACCATATATTTT.

The chain links TRBV2 to TRBJ1-2; 12 bases agree with TRBD1. CDR3 length: 14 residues. J gave up 5 bases and V 7 bases, and 5 bases lay outside the gene matches. Germline CDR1 reads SNHLY; CDR2 reads FYNNEI. The CDR3 is CASTLGQGAYGYTF. For the CDR3, the DNA is TGTGCCAGCACCCTGGGACAGGGGGCTTATGGCTACACCTTC.

The J gene is TRBJ2-2, the V gene TRBV5-1; 8 bases are shared with TRBD1. CDR3 length: 14 residues. Trimming removed 4 bases from V and 5 bases from J; junction bases left unmatched: 4. Germline V CDR1 and CDR2: SGHRS, YFSETQ. CDR3 bases: TGCGCCAGCAGCCTGGGGACAGGAACCGGGGAGCTGTTTTTT. Translated, it gives CASSLGTGTGELFF.

The genes are TRBV5-1 and TRBJ1-4; no firm D call. CDR1 and CDR2 from the germline V gene are SGHRS and YFSETQ. Trimming removed 5 bases at V and 5 bases at J, with 7 bases between. The length of the CDR3 is 12 residues. The CDR3 region is CASRQANEKLFF. CDR3 nucleotides: TGCGCCAGCAGGCAGGCCAATGAAAAACTGTTTTTT.

This clone came up once. The V gene is TRBV30, the J gene TRBJ1-2; D call uncertain. Germline V CDR1 and CDR2: GTSNPN, SVGIG (reference sequence). There are 15 residues in the CDR3. The ends were cut back, 2 bases at V and 4 bases at J, with 17 bases in the middle. This CDR3 is CAWSTLHWASYGYTF. CDR3 nucleotides: TGTGCCTGGAGTACCCTGCACTGGGCATCCTATGGCTACACCTTC. Full variable domain (remainder filled in from reference TRBV30 and TRBJ1-2): SQTIHQWPATLVQPVGSPLSLECTVEGTSNPNLYWYRQAAGRGLQLLFYSVGIGQISSEVPQNLSASRPQDRQFILSSKKLLLSDSGFYLCAWSTLHWASYGYTFGSGTRLTVV.

The CDR3 spells CASSLVPGEQYF. CDR3 DNA sequence: TGTGCCAGCAGCTTAGTACCGGGGGAGCAGTACTTC. The V gene is TRBV11-3, the J gene TRBJ2-7; possibly TRBD2 for D (5 bases). Trimming took off 1 base at V and 7 bases at J, with 8 bases between the two ends. CDR3 length: 12 amino acids. Germline V gives CDR1 SGHNT, CDR2 YENEEA. Full variable domain (outside the CDR3, taken from reference TRBV11-3 and TRBJ2-7): EAGVVQSPRYKIIEKKQPVAFWCNPISGHNTLYWYLQNLGQGPELLIRYENEEAVDDSQLPKDRFSAERLKGVDSTLKIQPAELGDSAVYLCASSLVPGEQYFGPGTRLTVT.

The genes are TRBV19 and TRBJ1-2; no firm D call. Germline V lookup: CDR1 LNHDA, CDR2 SQIVND (reference sequence). The V end lost 3 bases, the J end lost 7 bases, and 15 bases lay between the germline ends. The CDR3 is 14 amino acids. DNA for the CDR3: TGTGCCAGTAGTATCGGTACCCGGAGCTCTGGCTACACCTTC. Protein sequence: CASSIGTRSSGYTF.